The 7 T cell receptor beta chains reported below all come from one sample, sequenced in a study of shared clonotypes between healthy human individuals. Profiled with immunoSEQ multiplex PCR; TCRdb holds only in-frame clones, not every one. The sample lists 1.6 million or so clones, around 98.5% occurring once. The sequenced material came from naive CD4+ T cells sorted from blood. As for subset: CD45RA+ positively selected. These receptors were obtained from a man aged 25 to 40 in good health.

V is TRBV7-9 and J is TRBJ2-7; TRBD2 agrees at 14 bases. The V gene's germline CDR1 is SEHNR and CDR2 FQNEAQ (reference sequence). V trimming: 8 bases; J trimming: 5 bases; junction bases outside the gene matches: 5. This CDR3 has 14 amino acids. CDR3 residues: CASSTSGRADEQYF. The CDR3, as DNA: TGTGCCAGCTCGACTAGCGGGAGGGCCGACGAGCAGTACTTC. The variable domain in full, with the rest retrieved from reference TRBV7-9 and TRBJ2-7, is DTGVSQNPRHKITKRGQNVTFRCDPISEHNRLYWYRQTLGQGPEFLTYFQNEAQLEKSRLLSDRFSAERPKGSFSTLEIQRTEQGDSAMYLCASSTSGRADEQYFGPGTRLTVT.

On this clone itself: Other DNA variants within this sample encode the same CDR3. V usage is TRBV4-3 and J usage is TRBJ2-5; 8 bases are a match to TRBD2. This CDR3 is 14 amino acids long. The V segment lost 3 bases and the J segment 4 bases; nucleotides outside the gene matches: 4. Germline CDR1 is LGHNA and CDR2 is YSLEER. Here the CDR3 reads CASSHGLAGETQYF. The CDR3 coding sequence is TGCGCCAGCAGCCATGGTCTAGCGGGAGAGACCCAGTACTTC.

The CDR3 DNA sequence: TGTGCCAGCAGTGGCCCAGGGACGTGGGGCAATGAGCAGTTCTTC. It is translated as CASSGPGTWGNEQFF. V usage is TRBV2 and J usage is TRBJ2-1; tentatively, D is TRBD1 or TRBD2 (5 bases each). The germline V and J ends were trimmed by 4 bases and 6 bases, with 16 bases remaining between them. This CDR3 spans 15 amino acids. Germline values: CDR1 SNHLY, CDR2 FYNNEI.

The chain couples TRBV7-8 to TRBJ2-2; D unclear. The V end was cut by 2 bases, the J end by 6 bases, with 7 bases between. In germline, CDR1 is SGHVS, CDR2 FQNEAQ. The CDR3 is 13 residues long. In nucleotides, the CDR3 is TGTGCCAGCAGCTTAAGTGAGGCCGGGGAGCTGTTTTTT. Translating gives CASSLSEAGELFF.

With regard to this clone: The sample holds other DNA sequences that translate to the same CDR3. This chain joins TRBV11-3 and TRBJ2-3; 7 nucleotides match TRBD2. With 1 base clipped from V and 2 bases from J, the junction kept 3 bases outside the gene matches. The CDR3 totals 15 residues. The germline V gene has CDR1 SGHNT and CDR2 YENEEA. The CDR3 region has the DNA TGTGCCAGCAGCTTAGCGGGAGGCCCCACAGATACGCAGTATTTT. It yields the protein CASSLAGGPTDTQYF.

This chain uses TRBV5-1 with TRBJ2-3, with a weak D call TRBD1 (6 bases). Looked up from germline, CDR1 is SGHRS and CDR2 is YFSETQ. The germline V and J ends were trimmed by 1 base and 2 bases, with 17 bases remaining between them. The CDR3 loop spans 17 amino acids. DNA for the CDR3: TGCGCCAGCAGCTTGTCACCCGGGACAACGATCACAGATACGCAGTATTTT. Encoded protein: CASSLSPGTTITDTQYF.

This clone appeared once. The chain carries TRBV15 and TRBJ2-1; maybe TRBD2 (6 bases). Deletions cut 2 bases from V and 9 bases from J, with 26 bases between. The germline CDR1 and CDR2 sequences are LNHNV and YYDKDF (reference sequence). CDR3 size: 18 residues. CDR3 sequence reads: CATSRPGAGSPRSVEQFF. The DNA for the CDR3 is TGTGCCACCAGCAGACCCGGGGCGGGGAGCCCTCGGTCAGTTGAGCAGTTCTTC.